The 17 T cell receptor beta chains listed next were all sequenced from one sample in a study of blood T cell repertoires in COVID-19 (dated by TCRdb to 2019 to 2021). The method was the immunoSEQ multiplex PCR assay. TCRdb re-hosts the immuneACCESS table, in-frame sequences only. Its copies lack some clones; in the studies checked, an unresolved V gene accounts for under half of them, and the cause for the rest is not known. The sample records 80,000 or so clones, around nine tenths of which are singletons. The ten largest clones represent about 18% of the sample. Sequenced sample: peripheral blood. The receptors were gathered from a human donor in a cohort sampled during active COVID-19.

The chain has TRBV9 and TRBJ1-3; D is uncertain. Germline lookup yields CDR1 SGDLS and CDR2 YYNGEE. The CDR3 is 14 residues long. V shed 1 base and J shed 3 bases, with 8 bases lying between them. The CDR3 DNA reads TGTGCCAGCAGCGTATCAGCAGGTGGAAACACCATATATTTT. Its protein is CASSVSAGGNTIYF. The full variable domain, with the rest looked up from reference TRBV9 and TRBJ1-3, is DSGVTQTPKHLITATGQRVTLRCSPRSGDLSVYWYQQSLDQGLQFLIQYYNGEERAKGNILERFSAQQFPDLHSELNLSSLELGDSALYFCASSVSAGGNTIYFGEGSWLTVV.

This chain uses TRBV7-2 with TRBJ1-3; D is undetermined. The CDR3 length is 15 residues. Between the trimmed V and J ends, which lost 1 base and 1 base, there was a span of 8 bases. Germline V gene lookup returns CDR1 SGHTA and CDR2 FQGNSA. This CDR3 reads CASSLVRGSGNTIYF. The CDR3, as DNA: TGTGCCAGCAGCTTAGTTCGAGGATCTGGAAACACCATATATTTT.

Written as DNA, the CDR3 is TGTGCCATCAGTGAGTCGGACAGGGGGCCGGACGAGCAGTACTTC. Its protein is CAISESDRGPDEQYF. The V call is TRBV10-3, the J call TRBJ2-7, with 11 bases aligning to TRBD1. From germline, CDR1 is ENHRY and CDR2 SYGVKD. J lost 5 bases, V lost 0 bases, and 3 bases had no gene match. The CDR3 totals 15 residues.

The chain combines TRBV7-9 with TRBJ1-6, with a possible D match to TRBD1 (5 bases). The V end was cut by 5 bases, the J end by 7 bases, with 15 bases between. Germline CDR1 SEHNR, CDR2 FQNEAQ (reference sequence). CDR3 length: 15 residues. This chain's CDR3 is CASSPPEGHNSPLHF. CDR3 coding DNA: TGTGCCAGCAGCCCGCCGGAGGGGCACAATTCACCCCTCCACTTT.

The rearrangement links TRBV4-1 to TRBJ1-4; D is possibly TRBD1 (5 bases). The germline gives CDR1 MGHRA, CDR2 YSYEKL. The CDR3 runs to 13 residues. V was clipped by 10 bases and J by 3 bases, with 12 bases between them. This CDR3 reads CATSREANEKLFF. The CDR3 DNA reads TGCGCCACTTCCAGGGAGGCTAATGAAAAACTGTTTTTT.

In this sample, this clone turned up once. V usage is TRBV5-1 and J usage is TRBJ2-7; TRBD2 matches 7 bases. Trimming removed 0 bases from V and 3 bases from J; junction bases left unmatched: 9. CDR1 is SGHRS and CDR2 is YFSETQ in the germline V gene. The CDR3 has 16 amino acids. The CDR3 loop is CASSLATSGGVYEQYF. CDR3 nucleotides: TGCGCCAGCAGCTTGGCCACCTCGGGAGGAGTCTACGAGCAGTACTTC. The full variable domain, completed using reference TRBV5-1 and TRBJ2-7, is KAGVTQTPRYLIKTRGQQVTLSCSPISGHRSVSWYQQTPGQGLQFLFEYFSETQRNKGNFPGRFSGRQFSNSRSEMNVSTLELGDSALYLCASSLATSGGVYEQYFGPGTRLTVT.

The V call is TRBV5-6, the J call TRBJ2-1; TRBD2 agrees at 12 bases. This CDR3 has 17 residues. CDR1 and CDR2 (germline): SGHDT, YYEEEE. V dropped 0 bases and J dropped 9; count of bases not matched to a gene: 10. In DNA form, the CDR3 reads TGTGCCAGCAGCTTGGGTCTAGCGGGGGGGCGCCAGTCTGAGCAGTTCTTC. Protein: CASSLGLAGGRQSEQFF. The whole variable domain, remainder taken from reference TRBV5-6 and TRBJ2-1, is DAGVTQSPTHLIKTRGQQVTLRCSPKSGHDTVSWYQQALGQGPQFIFQYYEEEERQRGNFPDRFSGHQFPNYSSELNVNALLLGDSALYLCASSLGLAGGRQSEQFFGPGTRLTVL.

The chain has TRBV19 and TRBJ2-7, with TRBD1 matching over 7 bases. Trimming cost V 7 bases and J 0 bases; bases outside gene matches: 6. The length of the CDR3 is 14 residues. The V gene's germline CDR1 is LNHDA and CDR2 SQIVND (reference sequence). The CDR3 reads CASTAGTASYEQYF. The CDR3 DNA is TGTGCCAGTACCGCCGGGACAGCCTCCTACGAGCAGTACTTC.

CDR3 bases: TGTGCCAGCAGCTTAGCGTTTGCGGGCAGTCAGCCCCAGCATTTT. Its translation: CASSLAFAGSQPQHF. J is TRBJ1-5 and V is TRBV7-8; D remains unclear. The CDR3 runs to 15 residues. Germline CDR1 reads SGHVS; CDR2 reads FQNEAQ. The germline V and J ends were trimmed by 0 bases and 6 bases, with 12 bases remaining between them.

This clone was seen more than once but under ten times. The rearrangement links TRBV5-1 to TRBJ2-7; 13 nucleotides match TRBD2. Germline-derived CDR1 and CDR2 are SGHRS and YFSETQ. V shed 3 bases and J 11 bases; nucleotides not matched to a gene: 5. The CDR3 has 13 amino acids. CDR3 loop: CASSSGTSGTEYF. The CDR3 coding sequence is TGCGCCAGCAGCTCCGGGACTAGCGGGACCGAGTACTTC.

This chain joins TRBV9 and TRBJ2-7; 9 positions match TRBD1. The V and J ends lost 4 bases and 9 bases, in that order; junction bases with no gene match: 8. CDR1 is SGDLS, CDR2 YYNGEE, per germline. CDR3 length: 13 residues. This CDR3 reads CASSPGQGGGQYF. CDR3 in DNA: TGTGCCAGCAGCCCGGGACAGGGTGGGGGGCAGTACTTC.

With regard to this clone: At one end, the junction sequence differs from germline, possibly due to a read error. This rearrangement joins TRBV10-3 to TRBJ2-7, with 14 positions matching TRBD2. The CDR3 consists of 15 residues. Germline assignment: CDR1 ENHRY and CDR2 SYGVKD. CDR3 amino acids: CAISDWTSGRSSNHF. The CDR3 DNA follows: TGTGCCATCAGTGATTGGACTAGCGGGAGGAGTTCTAATCACTTC.

The rearrangement uses TRBV18 and TRBJ2-5, with 7 bases that match TRBD2. The CDR3 sequence is 14 residues long. Trimming at V came to 6 bases and at J to 4 bases, leaving 8 bases not matched to a gene. Germline V lookup: CDR1 KGHSH, CDR2 LQKENI. CDR3 sequence (DNA): TGTGCCAGCTCGCCGGGGACTACTGGAGAGACCCAGTACTTC. Encoded protein: CASSPGTTGETQYF.

V gene TRBV5-6 combines with J gene TRBJ2-1; the D gene is possibly TRBD1 (5 bases). V was clipped by 4 bases and J by 6 bases, with 14 bases between them. Per the germline V gene, CDR1 is SGHDT and CDR2 is YYEEEE. The CDR3 length is 14 residues. CDR3 sequence: CASSVALQGNEQFF. In DNA form, the CDR3 reads TGTGCCAGCAGCGTTGCATTGCAGGGCAATGAGCAGTTCTTC. Drawing the rest from reference TRBV5-6 and TRBJ2-1, the complete variable domain is DAGVTQSPTHLIKTRGQQVTLRCSPKSGHDTVSWYQQALGQGPQFIFQYYEEEERQRGNFPDRFSGHQFPNYSSELNVNALLLGDSALYLCASSVALQGNEQFFGPGTRLTVL.

The chain carries TRBV5-1 and TRBJ2-5; 9 nucleotides align to TRBD2. V lost 0 bases, J lost 5 bases, and 5 bases stayed unmatched. Germline values: CDR1 SGHRS, CDR2 YFSETQ. The CDR3 is made up of 15 amino acids. This CDR3 is CASSLVGSGGETQYF. CDR3 DNA: TGCGCCAGCAGCTTGGTTGGTAGCGGGGGCGAGACCCAGTACTTC.

The chain carries TRBV4-2 and TRBJ2-6, with TRBD2 matching over 7 bases. The CDR3 is made up of 17 amino acids. After removal of 3 bases from V and 1 base from J, the junction contained 6 bases not matched to a gene. The germline V gene has CDR1 LGHNA and CDR2 YNFKEQ. This chain's CDR3 is CASSQPGLLSGANVLTF. In nucleotides, the CDR3 is TGTGCCAGCAGCCAGCCGGGACTACTATCTGGGGCCAACGTCCTGACTTTC.

The chain carries TRBV7-2 and TRBJ2-7; D gene ambiguous. This CDR3 contains 12 residues. V was clipped by 5 bases and J by 2 bases, with 7 bases between them. CDR1 is SGHTA, CDR2 FQGNSA, per germline. The DNA of the CDR3 is TGTGCCAGCAGCCCACTTGCCTACGAGCAGTACTTC. Amino acids: CASSPLAYEQYF.